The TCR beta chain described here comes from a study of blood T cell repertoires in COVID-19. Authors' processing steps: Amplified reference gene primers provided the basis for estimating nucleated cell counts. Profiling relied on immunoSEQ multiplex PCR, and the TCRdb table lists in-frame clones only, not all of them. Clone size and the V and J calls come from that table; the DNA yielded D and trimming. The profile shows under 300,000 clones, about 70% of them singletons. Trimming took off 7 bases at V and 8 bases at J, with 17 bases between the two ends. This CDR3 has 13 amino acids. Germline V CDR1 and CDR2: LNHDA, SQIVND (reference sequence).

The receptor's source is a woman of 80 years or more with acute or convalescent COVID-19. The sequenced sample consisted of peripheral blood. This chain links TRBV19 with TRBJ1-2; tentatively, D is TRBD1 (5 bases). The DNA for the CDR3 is TGTGCCAGTAATCAGGGCGGCCCCTGGGGCTACACCTTC. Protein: CASNQGGPWGYTF.